The T cell receptor (beta chain) described here comes from a study of control samples from healthy donors and cancer patients. With 4 bases removed from V and 11 bases from J, the gap between germline ends came to 12 bases. Looked up from germline, CDR1 is SGHTA and CDR2 is FQGNSA. The CDR3 has 12 residues. Data came from immunoSEQ multiplex PCR; TCRdb stores just in-frame clones and leaves some out. The sample has about 130,000 clones; roughly 92% are singletons. Sample: PBMCs. The receptor was derived from a man of 80 years or more with head and neck cancer. The chain has TRBV7-2 and TRBJ1-5; tentative D call: TRBD1 (5 bases). The CDR3 here is CASSSGHSTQHF. The CDR3 DNA sequence: TGTGCCAGCAGCTCCGGACATTCGACCCAGCATTTT.